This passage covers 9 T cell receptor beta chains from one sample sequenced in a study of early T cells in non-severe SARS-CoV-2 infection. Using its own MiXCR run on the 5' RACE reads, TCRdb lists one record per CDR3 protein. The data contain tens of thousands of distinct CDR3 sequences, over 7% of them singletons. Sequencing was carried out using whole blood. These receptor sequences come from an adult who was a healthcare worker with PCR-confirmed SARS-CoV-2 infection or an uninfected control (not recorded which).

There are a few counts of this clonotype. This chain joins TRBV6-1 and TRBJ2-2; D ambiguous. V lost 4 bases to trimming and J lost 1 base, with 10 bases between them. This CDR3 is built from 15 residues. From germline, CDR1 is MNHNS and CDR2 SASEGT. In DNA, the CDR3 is TGTGCCAGCAGTGCCTCCCACTGGAACACCGGGGAGCTGTTTTTT. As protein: CASSASHWNTGELFF.

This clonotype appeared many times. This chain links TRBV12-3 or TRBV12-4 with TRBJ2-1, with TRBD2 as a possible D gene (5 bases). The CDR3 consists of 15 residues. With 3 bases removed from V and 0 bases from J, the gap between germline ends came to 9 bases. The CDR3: CASSFWESSYNEQFF. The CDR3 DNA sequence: TGTGCCAGCAGTTTCTGGGAGAGCTCCTACAATGAGCAGTTCTTC.

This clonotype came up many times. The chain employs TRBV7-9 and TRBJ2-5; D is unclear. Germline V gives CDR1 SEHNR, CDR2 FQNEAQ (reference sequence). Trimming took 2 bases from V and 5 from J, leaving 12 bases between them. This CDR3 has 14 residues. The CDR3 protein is CASSLSGSTETQYF. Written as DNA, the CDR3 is TGTGCCAGCAGCTTAAGTGGTTCTACGGAGACCCAGTACTTC.

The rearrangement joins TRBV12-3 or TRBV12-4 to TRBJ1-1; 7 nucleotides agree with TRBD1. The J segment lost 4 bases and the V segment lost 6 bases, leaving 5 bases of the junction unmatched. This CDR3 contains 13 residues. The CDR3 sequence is CASSDREGTEAFF. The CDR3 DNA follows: TGTGCCAGCAGCGACAGGGAAGGCACTGAAGCTTTCTTT.

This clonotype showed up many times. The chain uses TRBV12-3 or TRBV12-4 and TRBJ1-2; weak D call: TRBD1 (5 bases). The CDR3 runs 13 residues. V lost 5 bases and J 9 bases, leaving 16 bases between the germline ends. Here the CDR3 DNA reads TGTGCCAGCAGTATGGGACGAATGATCAGCTACACCTTC. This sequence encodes CASSMGRMISYTF.

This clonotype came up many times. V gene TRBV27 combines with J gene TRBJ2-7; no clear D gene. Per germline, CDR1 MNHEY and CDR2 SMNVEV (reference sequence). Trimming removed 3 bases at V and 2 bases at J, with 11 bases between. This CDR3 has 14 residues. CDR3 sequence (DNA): TGTGCCAGCAGTTTGGCCAGCCTTCCCTACGAGCAGTACTTC. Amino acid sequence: CASSLASLPYEQYF.

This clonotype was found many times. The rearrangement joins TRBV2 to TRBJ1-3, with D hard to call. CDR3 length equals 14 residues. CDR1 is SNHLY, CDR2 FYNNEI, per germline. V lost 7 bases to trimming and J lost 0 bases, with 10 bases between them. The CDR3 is CASKEGRSGNTIYF. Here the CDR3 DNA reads TGTGCCAGCAAAGAAGGACGCTCTGGAAACACCATATATTTT.

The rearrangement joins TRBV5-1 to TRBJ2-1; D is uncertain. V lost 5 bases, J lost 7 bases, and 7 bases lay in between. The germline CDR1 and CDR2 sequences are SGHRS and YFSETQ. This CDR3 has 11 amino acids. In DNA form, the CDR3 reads TGCGCCAGCAGGGTGGGTAATGAGCAGTTCTTC. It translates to CASRVGNEQFF.

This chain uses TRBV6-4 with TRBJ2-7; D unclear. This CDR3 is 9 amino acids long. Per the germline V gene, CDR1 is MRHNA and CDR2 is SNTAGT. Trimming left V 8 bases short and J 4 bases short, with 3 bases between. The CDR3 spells CASSYEQYF. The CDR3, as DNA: TGTGCCAGCTCTTACGAGCAGTACTTC.